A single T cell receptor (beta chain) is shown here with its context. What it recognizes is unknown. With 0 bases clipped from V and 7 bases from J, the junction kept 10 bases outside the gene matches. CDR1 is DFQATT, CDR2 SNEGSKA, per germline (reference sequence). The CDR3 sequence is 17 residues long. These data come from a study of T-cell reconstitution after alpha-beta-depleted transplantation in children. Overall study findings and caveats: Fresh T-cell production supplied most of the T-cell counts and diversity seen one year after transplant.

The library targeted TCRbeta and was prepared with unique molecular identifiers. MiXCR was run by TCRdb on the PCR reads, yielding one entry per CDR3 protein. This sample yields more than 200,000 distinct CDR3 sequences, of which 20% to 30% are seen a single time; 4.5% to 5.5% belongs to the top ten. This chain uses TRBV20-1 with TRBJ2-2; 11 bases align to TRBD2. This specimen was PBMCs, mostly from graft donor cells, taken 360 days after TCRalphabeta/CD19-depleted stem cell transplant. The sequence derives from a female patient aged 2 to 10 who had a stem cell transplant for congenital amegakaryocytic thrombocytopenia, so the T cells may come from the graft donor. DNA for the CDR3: TGCAGTGCTAGAGACTTCAAGACTAGCGGGATCAACGGGGAGCTGTTTTTT. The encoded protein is CSARDFKTSGINGELFF.